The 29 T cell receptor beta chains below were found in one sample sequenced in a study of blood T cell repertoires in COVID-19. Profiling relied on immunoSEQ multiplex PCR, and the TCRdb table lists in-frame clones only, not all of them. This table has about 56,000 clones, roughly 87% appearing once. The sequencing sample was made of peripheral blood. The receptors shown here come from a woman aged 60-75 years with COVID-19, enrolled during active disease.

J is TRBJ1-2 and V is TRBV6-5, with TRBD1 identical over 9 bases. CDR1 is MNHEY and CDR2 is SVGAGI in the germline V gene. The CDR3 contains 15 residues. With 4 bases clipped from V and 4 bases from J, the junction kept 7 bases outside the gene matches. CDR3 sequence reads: CASSSQGTGTYGYTF. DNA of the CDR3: TGTGCCAGCAGTTCCCAAGGGACAGGGACCTATGGCTACACCTTC.

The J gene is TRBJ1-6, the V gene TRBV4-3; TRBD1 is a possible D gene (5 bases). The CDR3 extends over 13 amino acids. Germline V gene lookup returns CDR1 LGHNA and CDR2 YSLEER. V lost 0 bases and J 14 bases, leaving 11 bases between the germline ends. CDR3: CASSQDRQGSLHF. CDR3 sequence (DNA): TGCGCCAGCAGCCAAGATCGTCAGGGATCCCTCCACTTT.

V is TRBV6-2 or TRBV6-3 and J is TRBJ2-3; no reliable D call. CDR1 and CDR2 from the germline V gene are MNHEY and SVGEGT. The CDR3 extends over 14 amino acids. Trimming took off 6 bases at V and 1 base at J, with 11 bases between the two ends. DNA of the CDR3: TGTGCCAGCAGCCTACTCATTGGCACAGATACGCAGTATTTT. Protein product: CASSLLIGTDTQYF.

CDR3 nucleotides: TGCGCCAGCAGTCAGAGGGTAGTCTCCTACAATGAGCAGTTCTTC. Encoded protein: CASSQRVVSYNEQFF. The genes are TRBV23-1 and TRBJ2-1; D might be TRBD2 (5 bases). TRBV23-1 is identified as an open reading frame with a role that is uncertain. The CDR3 contains 15 residues. V shed 3 bases and J shed 0 bases, with 9 bases lying between them.

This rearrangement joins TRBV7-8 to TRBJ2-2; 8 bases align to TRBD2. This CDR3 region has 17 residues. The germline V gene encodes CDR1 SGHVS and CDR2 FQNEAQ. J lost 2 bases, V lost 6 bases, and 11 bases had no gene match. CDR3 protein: CASRSQPGGGNTGELFF. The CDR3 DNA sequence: TGTGCCAGCAGATCCCAACCCGGGGGGGGCAACACCGGGGAGCTGTTTTTT.

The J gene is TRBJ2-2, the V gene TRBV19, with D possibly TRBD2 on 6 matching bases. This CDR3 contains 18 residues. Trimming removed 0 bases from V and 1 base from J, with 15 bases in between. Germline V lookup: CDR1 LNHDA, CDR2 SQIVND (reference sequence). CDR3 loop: CASSIDHVTGVNTGELFF. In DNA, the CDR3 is TGTGCCAGTAGTATAGATCACGTGACGGGGGTGAACACCGGGGAGCTGTTTTTT.

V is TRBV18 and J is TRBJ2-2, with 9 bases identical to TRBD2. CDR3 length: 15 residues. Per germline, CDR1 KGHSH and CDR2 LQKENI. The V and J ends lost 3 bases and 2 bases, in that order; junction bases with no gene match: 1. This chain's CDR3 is CASSPTSGNTGELFF. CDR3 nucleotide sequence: TGTGCCAGCTCACCGACTAGCGGTAACACCGGGGAGCTGTTTTTT.

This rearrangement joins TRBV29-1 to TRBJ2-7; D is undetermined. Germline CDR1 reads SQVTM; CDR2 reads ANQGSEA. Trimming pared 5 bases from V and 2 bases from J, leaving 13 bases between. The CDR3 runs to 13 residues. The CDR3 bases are TGCAGCGTTTCAAACCTCTATCCCTACGAGCAGTACTTC. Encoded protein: CSVSNLYPYEQYF.

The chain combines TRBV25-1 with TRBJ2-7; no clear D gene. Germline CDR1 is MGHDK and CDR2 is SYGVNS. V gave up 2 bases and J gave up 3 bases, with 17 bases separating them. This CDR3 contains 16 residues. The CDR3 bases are TGTGCCAGCAGTGAAGGAGATCCCACCCTAGTCTACGAGCAGTACTTC. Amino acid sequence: CASSEGDPTLVYEQYF.

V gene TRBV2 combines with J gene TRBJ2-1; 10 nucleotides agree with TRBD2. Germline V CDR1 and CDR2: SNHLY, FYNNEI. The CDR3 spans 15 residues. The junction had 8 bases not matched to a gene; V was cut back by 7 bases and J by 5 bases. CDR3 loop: CASTALAGADNEQFF. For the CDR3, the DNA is TGTGCCAGCACGGCCCTAGCGGGGGCCGACAATGAGCAGTTCTTC.

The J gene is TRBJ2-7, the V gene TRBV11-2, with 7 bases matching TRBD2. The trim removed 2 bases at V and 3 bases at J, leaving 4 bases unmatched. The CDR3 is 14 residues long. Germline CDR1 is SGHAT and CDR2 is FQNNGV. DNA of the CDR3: TGTGCCAGCAGCTTAATTGGCGGGGGCTACGAGCAGTACTTC. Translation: CASSLIGGGYEQYF.

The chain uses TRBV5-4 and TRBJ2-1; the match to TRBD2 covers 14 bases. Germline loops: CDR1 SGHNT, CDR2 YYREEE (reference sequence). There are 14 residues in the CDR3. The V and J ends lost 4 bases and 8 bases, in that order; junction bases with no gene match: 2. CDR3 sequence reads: CASSTGLAGDEQFF. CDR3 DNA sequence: TGTGCCAGCAGCACGGGACTAGCGGGAGATGAGCAGTTCTTC.

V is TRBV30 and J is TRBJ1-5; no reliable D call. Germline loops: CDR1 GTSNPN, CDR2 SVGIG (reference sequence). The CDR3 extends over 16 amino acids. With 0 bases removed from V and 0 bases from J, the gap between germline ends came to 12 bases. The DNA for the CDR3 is TGTGCCTGGAGTGTGGGCATCCTATATAGCAATCAGCCCCAGCATTTT. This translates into CAWSVGILYSNQPQHF.

In DNA, the CDR3 is TGTGCCAGCAGTTACCTCAGTGGTGGCTACACCTTC. This translates into CASSYLSGGYTF. The chain employs TRBV28 and TRBJ1-2; D unresolved. V was cut by 4 bases and J by 7 bases, with 10 bases left in between. Per the germline V gene, CDR1 is MDHEN and CDR2 is SYDVKM. The CDR3 length is 12 residues.

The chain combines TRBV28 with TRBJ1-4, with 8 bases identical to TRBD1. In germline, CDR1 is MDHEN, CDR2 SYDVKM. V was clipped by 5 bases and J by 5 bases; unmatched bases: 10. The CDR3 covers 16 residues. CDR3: CASSPPPGQVNEKLFF. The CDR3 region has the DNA TGTGCCAGCAGTCCTCCGCCGGGACAGGTGAATGAAAAACTGTTTTTT.

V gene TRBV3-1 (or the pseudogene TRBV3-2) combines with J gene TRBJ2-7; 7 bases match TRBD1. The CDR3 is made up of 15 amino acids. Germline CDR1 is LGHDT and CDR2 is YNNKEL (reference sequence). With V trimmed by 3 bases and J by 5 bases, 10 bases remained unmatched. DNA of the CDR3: TGTGCCAGCAGCCACCCCGAGACAGGGCTGGACGAGCAGTACTTC. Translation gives CASSHPETGLDEQYF.

In DNA, the CDR3 is TGCGCCAGCAGCTTGGGAGGTGACAGGGACTCACCCCTCCACTTT. Its protein product is CASSLGGDRDSPLHF. The V and J genes are TRBV5-1 and TRBJ1-6; TRBD1 matches 7 bases. This CDR3 has 15 residues. V lost 0 bases, J lost 10 bases, and 7 bases stayed unmatched. Germline assignment: CDR1 SGHRS and CDR2 YFSETQ.

DNA for the CDR3: TGCGCCAGCAGCCAAGAGCGGGTCGAGGGCGGCTACACCTTC. This codes for CASSQERVEGGYTF. The genes are TRBV4-3 and TRBJ1-2; D is undetermined. Trimming shortened V by 0 bases and J by 8 bases, and 13 bases separated the two germline ends. The CDR3 has 14 residues. The germline V gene has CDR1 LGHNA and CDR2 YSLEER.

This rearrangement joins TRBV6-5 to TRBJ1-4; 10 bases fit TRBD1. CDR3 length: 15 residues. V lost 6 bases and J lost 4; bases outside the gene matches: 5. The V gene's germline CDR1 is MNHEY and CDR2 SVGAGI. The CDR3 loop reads CASRTGGGLNEKLFF. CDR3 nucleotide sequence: TGTGCCAGCAGGACAGGGGGCGGACTTAATGAAAAACTGTTTTTT.

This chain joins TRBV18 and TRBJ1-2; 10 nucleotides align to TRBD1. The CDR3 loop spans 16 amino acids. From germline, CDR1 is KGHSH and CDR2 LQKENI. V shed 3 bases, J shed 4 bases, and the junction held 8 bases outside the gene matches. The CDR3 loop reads CASSPPGTGDTYGYTF. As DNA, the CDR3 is TGTGCCAGCTCACCCCCCGGGACAGGGGATACCTATGGCTACACCTTC. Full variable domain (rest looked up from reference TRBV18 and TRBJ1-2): NAGVMQNPRHLVRRRGQEARLRCSPMKGHSHVYWYRQLPEEGLKFMVYLQKENIIDESGMPKERFSAEFPKEGPSILRIQQVVRGDSAAYFCASSPPGTGDTYGYTFGSGTRLTVV.

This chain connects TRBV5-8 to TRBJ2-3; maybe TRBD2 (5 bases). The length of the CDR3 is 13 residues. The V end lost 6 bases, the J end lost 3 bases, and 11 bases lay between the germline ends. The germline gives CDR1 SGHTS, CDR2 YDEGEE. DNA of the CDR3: TGTGCCAGCACGTATTTAGCGACAGATACGCAGTATTTT. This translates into CASTYLATDTQYF.

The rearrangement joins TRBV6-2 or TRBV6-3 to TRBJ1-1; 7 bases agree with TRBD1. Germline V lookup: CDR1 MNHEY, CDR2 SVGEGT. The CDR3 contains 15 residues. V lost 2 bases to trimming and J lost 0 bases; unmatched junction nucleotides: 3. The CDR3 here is CASSYQGGVNTEAFF. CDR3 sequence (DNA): TGTGCCAGCAGTTACCAGGGGGGTGTGAACACTGAAGCTTTCTTT.

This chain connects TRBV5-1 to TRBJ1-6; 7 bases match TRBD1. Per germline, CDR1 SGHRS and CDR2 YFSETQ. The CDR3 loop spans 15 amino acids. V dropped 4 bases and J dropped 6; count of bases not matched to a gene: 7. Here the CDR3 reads CASSQTWDSNSPLHF. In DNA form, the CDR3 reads TGCGCCAGCAGCCAAACCTGGGACAGTAATTCACCCCTCCACTTT.

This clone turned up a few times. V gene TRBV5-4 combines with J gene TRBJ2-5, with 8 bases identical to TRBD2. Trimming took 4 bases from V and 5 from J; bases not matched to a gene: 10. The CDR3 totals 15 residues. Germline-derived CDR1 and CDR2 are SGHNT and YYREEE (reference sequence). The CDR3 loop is CASSPGGGPEETQYF. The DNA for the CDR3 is TGTGCCAGCAGCCCTGGCGGGGGGCCAGAGGAGACCCAGTACTTC.

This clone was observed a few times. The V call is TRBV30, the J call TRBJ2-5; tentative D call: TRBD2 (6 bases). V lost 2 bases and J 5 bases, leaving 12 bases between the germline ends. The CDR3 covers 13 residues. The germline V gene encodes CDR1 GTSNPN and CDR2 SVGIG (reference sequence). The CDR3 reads CAWSSSRGETQYF. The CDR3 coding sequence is TGTGCCTGGAGTAGTTCCCGGGGGGAGACCCAGTACTTC.

CDR3 residues: CASSFLAGGVYNEQFF. CDR3 nucleotides: TGTGCCAGCAGCTTTCTAGCGGGAGGGGTTTACAATGAGCAGTTCTTC. The V and J genes are TRBV11-3 and TRBJ2-1, with 12 bases matching TRBD2. Germline V gives CDR1 SGHNT, CDR2 YENEEA. Unmatched junction bases numbered 4, after V lost 3 bases and J lost 4 bases. The CDR3 extends over 16 amino acids.

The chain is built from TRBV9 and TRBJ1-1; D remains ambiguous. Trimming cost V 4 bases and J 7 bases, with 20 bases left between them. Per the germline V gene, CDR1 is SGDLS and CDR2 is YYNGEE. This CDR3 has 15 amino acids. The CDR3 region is CASSLRESFAGEAFF. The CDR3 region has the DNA TGTGCCAGCAGCCTCCGTGAGAGCTTTGCTGGTGAAGCTTTCTTT. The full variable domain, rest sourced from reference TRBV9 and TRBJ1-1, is DSGVTQTPKHLITATGQRVTLRCSPRSGDLSVYWYQQSLDQGLQFLIQYYNGEERAKGNILERFSAQQFPDLHSELNLSSLELGDSALYFCASSLRESFAGEAFFGQGTRLTVV.

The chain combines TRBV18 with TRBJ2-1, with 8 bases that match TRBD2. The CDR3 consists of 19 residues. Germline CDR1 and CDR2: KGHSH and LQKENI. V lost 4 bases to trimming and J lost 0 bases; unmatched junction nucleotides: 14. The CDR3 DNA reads TGTGCCAGCTCACTCGAGATGGGACTAGTGATGAGCTCCTACAATGAGCAGTTCTTC. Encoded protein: CASSLEMGLVMSSYNEQFF.

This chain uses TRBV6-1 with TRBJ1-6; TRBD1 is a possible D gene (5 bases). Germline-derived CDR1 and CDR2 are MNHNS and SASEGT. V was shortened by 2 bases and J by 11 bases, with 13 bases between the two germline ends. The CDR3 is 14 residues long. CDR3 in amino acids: CASSERAGRAPLHF. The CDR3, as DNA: TGTGCCAGCAGTGAACGGGCAGGGAGGGCACCCCTCCACTTT.